The 12 T cell receptor beta chains below were found in one sample sequenced in a study of cytomegalovirus exposure and HLA in healthy donors (dated 2017 in TCRdb). Receptor libraries were prepared by the immunoSEQ multiplex PCR assay. For the multiplex PCR, a mixture combining 60 forward primers for TCR Vbeta segments and 13 reverse primers for TCR Jbeta segments was used. TCRdb holds this immuneACCESS table with in-frame rearrangements only. Some clones are missing; in checked studies, unresolved V genes explain under half, and the rest has no known cause. This sample is represented by 100,000 to 150,000 clones; roughly 68% of them were singletons. Around 3.9% of the sample belongs to the ten largest clones. Specimen: PBMCs. Receptor source: a woman aged 45-65 years in good health and CMV-seropositive.

The V call is TRBV19, the J call TRBJ1-5, with D hard to call. In germline, CDR1 is LNHDA, CDR2 SQIVND (reference sequence). Trimming stripped 10 bases from V and 1 base from J, with 14 bases between. The CDR3 spans 14 residues. The CDR3 DNA reads TGTGCCACTAGAAGACCCGGGAGCAATCAGCCCCAGCATTTT. Translation gives CATRRPGSNQPQHF.

The chain couples TRBV7-2 to TRBJ2-3; possible D gene TRBD1, 6 bases. The CDR3 length is 16 residues. Germline CDR1 SGHTA, CDR2 FQGNSA. V lost 5 bases to trimming and J lost 5 bases, with 20 bases between them. As DNA, the CDR3 is TGTGCCAGCAGCCGTAGCCGCTTCCCACAGGGAGATACGCAGTATTTT. Translating it yields CASSRSRFPQGDTQYF.

The V and J genes are TRBV27 and TRBJ2-1; D not certain. From germline, CDR1 is MNHEY and CDR2 SMNVEV (reference sequence). This CDR3 contains 14 residues. Trimming took off 4 bases at V and 0 bases at J, with 7 bases between the two ends. CDR3 sequence reads: CASSSLSSYNEQFF. The CDR3 bases are TGTGCCAGCAGTTCACTAAGCTCCTACAATGAGCAGTTCTTC.

This sequence joins TRBV19 and TRBJ2-2; 10 bases fit TRBD1. Germline V gives CDR1 LNHDA, CDR2 SQIVND (reference sequence). With V trimmed by 6 bases and J by 4 bases, 2 bases remained unmatched. The length of the CDR3 is 14 residues. CDR3 protein: CASRRQGATGELFF. CDR3 in DNA: TGTGCCAGTAGGAGACAGGGGGCCACCGGGGAGCTGTTTTTT.

This clone was observed a handful of times. V and J are TRBV7-9 and TRBJ1-5; D is uncertain. Germline V CDR1 and CDR2: SEHNR, FQNEAQ (reference sequence). This CDR3 region has 13 residues. The V and J ends lost 10 bases and 3 bases respectively, with 13 bases between them. CDR3 sequence: CATTEYPNQPQHF. The CDR3 bases are TGTGCCACTACTGAGTACCCCAATCAGCCCCAGCATTTT.

The sample holds a few counts of this clone. The V gene is TRBV19, the J gene TRBJ1-2; TRBD1 aligns across 7 bases. Germline trimming cut 5 bases from V and 5 bases from J; bases unmatched to any gene: 8. The CDR3 covers 14 residues. CDR1 and CDR2 (germline): LNHDA, SQIVND (reference sequence). The CDR3 here is CASSVGQAAYGYTF. CDR3 bases: TGTGCCAGTAGTGTAGGACAGGCGGCATATGGCTACACCTTC.

V gene TRBV5-4 combines with J gene TRBJ1-1; D is ambiguous. The CDR3 runs to 11 residues. The V end lost 1 base, the J end lost 7 bases, and 5 bases lay between the germline ends. Germline CDR1 is SGHNT and CDR2 is YYREEE (reference sequence). This CDR3 is CASSLSSEAFF. CDR3 in DNA: TGTGCCAGCAGCTTGTCCAGTGAAGCTTTCTTT.

The chain recombines TRBV11-3 with TRBJ2-7; D perhaps matches TRBD1 (5 bases). The germline CDR1 and CDR2 sequences are SGHNT and YENEEA. The length of the CDR3 is 13 residues. Trimming removed 1 base from V and 6 bases from J, with 10 bases in between. The CDR3 is CASSLADSAEQYF. As DNA, the CDR3 is TGTGCCAGCAGCTTAGCCGACAGCGCCGAGCAGTACTTC.

The J gene is TRBJ1-2, the V gene TRBV5-1; 12 nucleotides agree with TRBD1. The germline V gene encodes CDR1 SGHRS and CDR2 YFSETQ. With V trimmed by 3 bases and J by 4 bases, 4 bases remained unmatched. CDR3 length: 15 residues. CDR3 residues: CASSSGTGGLYGYTF. The CDR3, as DNA: TGCGCCAGCAGCTCCGGGACAGGGGGCCTCTATGGCTACACCTTC. The whole variable domain, remainder taken from reference TRBV5-1 and TRBJ1-2, is KAGVTQTPRYLIKTRGQQVTLSCSPISGHRSVSWYQQTPGQGLQFLFEYFSETQRNKGNFPGRFSGRQFSNSRSEMNVSTLELGDSALYLCASSSGTGGLYGYTFGSGTRLTVV.

The CDR3 is CASSHTGTANYGYTF. DNA of the CDR3: TGTGCCAGCAGCCATACAGGTACAGCTAACTATGGCTACACCTTC. This chain uses TRBV14 with TRBJ1-2; possible D gene TRBD1, 5 bases. CDR1 is SGHDN and CDR2 is FVKESK in the germline V gene. V gave up 3 bases and J gave up 0 bases, with 11 bases separating them. This CDR3 is 15 amino acids long.

CDR3 in amino acids: CASSYSGTGDANTIYF. CDR3 DNA: TGTGCCAGCAGTTACTCAGGGACAGGGGACGCAAACACCATATATTTT. The V gene is TRBV6-5, the J gene TRBJ1-3, with TRBD1 identical over 10 bases. This CDR3 is 16 amino acids long. Germline CDR1 reads MNHEY; CDR2 reads SVGAGI. Trimming at V came to 0 bases and at J to 6 bases, leaving 5 bases not matched to a gene.

This chain connects TRBV10-3 to TRBJ2-7; 7 bases align to TRBD2. The CDR3 loop spans 14 amino acids. Germline CDR1 and CDR2: ENHRY and SYGVKD. With 2 bases clipped from V and 3 bases from J, the junction kept 4 bases outside the gene matches. The chain's CDR3 is CAISEQRGLYEQYF. CDR3 DNA sequence: TGTGCCATCAGTGAGCAGCGGGGCCTCTACGAGCAGTACTTC.